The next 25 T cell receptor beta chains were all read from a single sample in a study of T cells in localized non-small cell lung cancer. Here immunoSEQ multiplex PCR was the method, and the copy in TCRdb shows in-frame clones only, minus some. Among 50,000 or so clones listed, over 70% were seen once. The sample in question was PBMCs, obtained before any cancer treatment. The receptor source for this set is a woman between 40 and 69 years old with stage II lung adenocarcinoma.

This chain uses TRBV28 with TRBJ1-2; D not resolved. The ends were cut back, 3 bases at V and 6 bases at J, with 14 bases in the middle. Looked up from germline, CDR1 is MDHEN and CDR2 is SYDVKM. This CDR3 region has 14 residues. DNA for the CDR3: TGTGCCAGCAGTTTGGTAGGGCCGAGTAATGGCTACACCTTC. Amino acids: CASSLVGPSNGYTF.

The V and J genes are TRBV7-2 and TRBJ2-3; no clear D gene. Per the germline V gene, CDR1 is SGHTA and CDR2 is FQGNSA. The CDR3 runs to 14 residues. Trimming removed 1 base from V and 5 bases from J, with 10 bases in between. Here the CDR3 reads CASSLGTGGDTQYF. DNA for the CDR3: TGTGCCAGCAGCTTAGGGACCGGCGGAGATACGCAGTATTTT.

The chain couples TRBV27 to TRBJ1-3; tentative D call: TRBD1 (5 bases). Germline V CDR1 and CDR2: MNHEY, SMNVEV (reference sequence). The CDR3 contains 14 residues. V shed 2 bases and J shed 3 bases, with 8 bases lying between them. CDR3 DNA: TGTGCCAGCAGTTTAAGGGGTGGTGGAAACACCATATATTTT. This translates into CASSLRGGGNTIYF.

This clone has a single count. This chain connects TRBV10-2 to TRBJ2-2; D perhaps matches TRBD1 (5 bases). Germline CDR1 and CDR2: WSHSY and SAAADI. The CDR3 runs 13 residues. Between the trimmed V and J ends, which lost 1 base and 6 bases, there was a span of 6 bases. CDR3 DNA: TGCGCCAGCAGTGAGTTCAGGGCCGGGGAGCTGTTTTTT. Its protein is CASSEFRAGELFF.

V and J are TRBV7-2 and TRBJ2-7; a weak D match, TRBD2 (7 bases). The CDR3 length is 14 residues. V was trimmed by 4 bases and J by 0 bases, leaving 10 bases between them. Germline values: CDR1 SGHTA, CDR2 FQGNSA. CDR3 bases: TGTGCCAGCAGCTATGGGGGGGCCTCCTACGAGCAGTACTTC. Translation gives CASSYGGASYEQYF.

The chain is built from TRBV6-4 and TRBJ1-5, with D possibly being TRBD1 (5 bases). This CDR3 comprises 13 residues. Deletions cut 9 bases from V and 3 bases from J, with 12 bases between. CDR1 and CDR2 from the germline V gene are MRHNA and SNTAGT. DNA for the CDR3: TGTGCCAGAGGGGCACGGTTCAATCAGCCCCAGCATTTT. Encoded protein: CARGARFNQPQHF.

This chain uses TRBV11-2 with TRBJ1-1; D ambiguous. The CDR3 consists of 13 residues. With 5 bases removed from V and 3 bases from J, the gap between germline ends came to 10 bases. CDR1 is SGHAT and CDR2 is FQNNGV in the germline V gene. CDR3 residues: CASSLTEYTEAFF. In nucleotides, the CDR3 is TGTGCCAGCAGCCTAACAGAATACACTGAAGCTTTCTTT.

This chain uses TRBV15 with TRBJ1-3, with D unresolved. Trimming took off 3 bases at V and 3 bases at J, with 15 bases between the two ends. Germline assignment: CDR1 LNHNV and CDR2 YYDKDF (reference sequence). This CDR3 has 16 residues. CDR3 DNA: TGTGCCACCAGCAGGTCCAGGTCGATAGTTGGAAACACCATATATTTT. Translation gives CATSRSRSIVGNTIYF.

CDR3 in amino acids: CASSDSFRPSWPQHF. The CDR3 DNA follows: TGTGCCAGCAGTGACTCGTTCAGGCCTTCTTGGCCCCAGCATTTT. The chain employs TRBV6-4 and TRBJ1-5; unclear D gene. The CDR3 has 15 amino acids. CDR1 and CDR2 from the germline V gene are MRHNA and SNTAGT. The V and J ends lost 0 bases and 9 bases respectively, with 15 bases between them.

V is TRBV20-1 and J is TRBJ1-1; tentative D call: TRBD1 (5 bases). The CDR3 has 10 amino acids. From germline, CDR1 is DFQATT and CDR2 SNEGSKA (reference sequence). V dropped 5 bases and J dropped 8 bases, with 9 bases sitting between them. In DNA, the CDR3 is TGCAGTGCTCCGGGACTGGAAGCTTTCTTT. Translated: CSAPGLEAFF.

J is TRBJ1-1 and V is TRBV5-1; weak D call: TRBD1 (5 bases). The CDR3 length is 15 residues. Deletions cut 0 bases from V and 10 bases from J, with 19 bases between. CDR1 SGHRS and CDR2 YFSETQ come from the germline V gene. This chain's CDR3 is CASSLGPGREARAFF. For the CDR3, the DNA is TGCGCCAGCAGCTTGGGGCCAGGGCGAGAGGCCCGAGCTTTCTTT.

Here the CDR3 DNA reads TGTGCCAGCAGTTACGTGGGACTAGCGGAGTCAGATACGCAGTATTTT. Its protein product is CASSYVGLAESDTQYF. The chain carries TRBV6-5 and TRBJ2-3; 11 bases line up with TRBD2. Germline V gene sequence: CDR1 MNHEY, CDR2 SVGAGI. The CDR3 totals 16 residues. J lost 4 bases, V lost 2 bases, and 5 bases had no gene match.

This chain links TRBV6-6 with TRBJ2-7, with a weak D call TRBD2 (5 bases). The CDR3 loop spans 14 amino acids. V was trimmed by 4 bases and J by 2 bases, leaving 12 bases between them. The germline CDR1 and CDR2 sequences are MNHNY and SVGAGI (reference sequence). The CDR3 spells CASSWAGGTYEQYF. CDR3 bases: TGTGCCAGCAGTTGGGCGGGTGGAACCTACGAGCAGTACTTC.

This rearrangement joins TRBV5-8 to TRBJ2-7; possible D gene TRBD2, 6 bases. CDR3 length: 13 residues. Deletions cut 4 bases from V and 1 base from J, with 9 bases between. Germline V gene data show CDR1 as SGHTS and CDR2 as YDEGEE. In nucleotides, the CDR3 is TGTGCCAGCAGCACGGGACTTTCCTACGAGCAGTACTTC. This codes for CASSTGLSYEQYF.

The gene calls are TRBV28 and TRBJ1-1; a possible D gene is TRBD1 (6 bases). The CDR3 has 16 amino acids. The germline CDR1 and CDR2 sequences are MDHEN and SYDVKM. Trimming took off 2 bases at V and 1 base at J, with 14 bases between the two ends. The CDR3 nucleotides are TGTGCCAGCAGTTTAATAGACGGGGGGGCGAACACTGAAGCTTTCTTT. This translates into CASSLIDGGANTEAFF.

For the CDR3, the DNA is TGTGCCAGCAGCGCCTACAGGGACAATGAGCAGTTCTTC. This sequence encodes CASSAYRDNEQFF. V and J are TRBV7-6 and TRBJ2-1; weak D call: TRBD1 (6 bases). The V gene's germline CDR1 is SGHVS and CDR2 FNYEAQ. The germline V and J ends were trimmed by 5 bases and 5 bases, with 10 bases remaining between them. The CDR3 covers 13 residues.

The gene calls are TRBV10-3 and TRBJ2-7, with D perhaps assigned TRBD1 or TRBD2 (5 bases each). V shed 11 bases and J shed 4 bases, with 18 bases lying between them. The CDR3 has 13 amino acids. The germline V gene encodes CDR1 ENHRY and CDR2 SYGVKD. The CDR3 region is CAGTAGIGYEQYF. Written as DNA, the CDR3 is TGTGCCGGGACGGCGGGTATCGGGTACGAGCAGTACTTC.

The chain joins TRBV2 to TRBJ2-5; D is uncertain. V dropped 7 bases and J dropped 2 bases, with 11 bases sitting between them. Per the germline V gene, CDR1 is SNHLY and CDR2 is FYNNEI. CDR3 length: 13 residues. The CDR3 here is CASTEAEQETQYF. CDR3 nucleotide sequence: TGTGCCAGCACCGAGGCAGAGCAAGAGACCCAGTACTTC.

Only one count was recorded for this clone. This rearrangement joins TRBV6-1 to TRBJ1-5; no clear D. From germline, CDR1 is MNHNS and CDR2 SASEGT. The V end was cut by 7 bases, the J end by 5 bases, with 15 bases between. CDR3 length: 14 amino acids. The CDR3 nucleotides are TGTGCCAGCACGGACCTGGTGGGGTATCAGCCCCAGCATTTT. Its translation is CASTDLVGYQPQHF.

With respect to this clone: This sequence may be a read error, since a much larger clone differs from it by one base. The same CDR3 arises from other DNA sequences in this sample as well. The CDR3 protein is CASSLFPELEAGRTEAFF. As DNA, the CDR3 is TGCGCCAGCAGCTTGTTCCCGGAGTTGGAGGCAGGACGAACTGAAGCTTTCTTT. The chain couples TRBV5-1 to TRBJ1-1; D is uncertain. Germline assignment: CDR1 SGHRS and CDR2 YFSETQ. V was cut by 1 base and J by 5 bases, with 24 bases left in between. This CDR3 contains 18 residues.

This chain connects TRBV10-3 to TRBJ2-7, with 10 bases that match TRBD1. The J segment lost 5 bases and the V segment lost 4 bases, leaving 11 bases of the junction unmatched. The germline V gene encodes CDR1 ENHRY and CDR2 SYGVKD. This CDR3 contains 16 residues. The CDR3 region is CAISGATDRGRHEQYF. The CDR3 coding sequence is TGTGCCATCAGTGGGGCAACAGACAGGGGGCGGCACGAGCAGTACTTC.

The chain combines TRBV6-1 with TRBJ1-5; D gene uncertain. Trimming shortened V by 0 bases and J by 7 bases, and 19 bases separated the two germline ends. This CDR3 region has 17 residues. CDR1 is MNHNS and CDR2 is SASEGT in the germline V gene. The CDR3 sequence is CASSEALEEYGWQPQHF. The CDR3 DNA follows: TGTGCCAGCAGTGAAGCGCTGGAGGAGTACGGTTGGCAGCCCCAGCATTTT.

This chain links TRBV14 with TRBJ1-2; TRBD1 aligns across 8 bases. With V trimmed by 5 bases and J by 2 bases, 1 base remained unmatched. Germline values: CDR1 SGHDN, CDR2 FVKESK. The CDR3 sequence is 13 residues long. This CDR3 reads CASSGTGNYGYTF. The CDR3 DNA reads TGTGCCAGCAGCGGGACAGGCAACTATGGCTACACCTTC.

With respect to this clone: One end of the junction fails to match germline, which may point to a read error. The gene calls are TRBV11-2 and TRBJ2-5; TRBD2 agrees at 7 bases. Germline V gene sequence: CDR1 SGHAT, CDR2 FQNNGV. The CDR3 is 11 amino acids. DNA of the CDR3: TGTGCCAGCAGCCTAGGGAGGGTACGGGACTTC. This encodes CASSLGRVRDF.

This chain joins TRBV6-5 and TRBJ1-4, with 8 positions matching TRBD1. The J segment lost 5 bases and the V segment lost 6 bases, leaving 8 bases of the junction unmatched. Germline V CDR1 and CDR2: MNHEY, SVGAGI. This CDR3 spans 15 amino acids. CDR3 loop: CASRPDRGMNEKLFF. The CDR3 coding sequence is TGTGCCAGCAGACCCGACAGGGGAATGAATGAAAAACTGTTTTTT.